These 27 T cell receptor beta chains share one sample of origin, sequenced in a study of patients and donors after allogeneic stem cell transplantation. TCRdb processed the RT-PCR reads anew with MiXCR; each CDR3 protein has one entry. This table holds tens of thousands of distinct CDR3 sequences, roughly 38% found once. The sample consisted of blood, either unsorted or a sorted T cell fraction (not recorded which). Receptors were obtained from a human donor who was either an allogeneic HSCT recipient or a stem cell or donor lymphocyte infusion donor (not recorded which). It is not recorded whose cells these are; they may come from a transplant donor.

The rearrangement uses TRBV24-1 and TRBJ1-1; no firm D call. The ends were cut back, 1 base at V and 9 bases at J, with 5 bases in the middle. The CDR3 has 11 amino acids. CDR1 and CDR2 from the germline V gene are KGHDR and SFDVKD. This CDR3 reads CATSDFGQAFF. The CDR3 DNA reads TGTGCCACCAGTGATTTCGGCCAAGCTTTCTTT.

V gene TRBV24-1 combines with J gene TRBJ2-1; 11 nucleotides line up with TRBD2. This CDR3 has 14 residues. The germline gives CDR1 KGHDR, CDR2 SFDVKD. With 9 bases clipped from V and 6 bases from J, the junction kept 6 bases outside the gene matches. CDR3 residues: CATRGTSGINEQFF. CDR3 DNA sequence: TGTGCCACCCGGGGGACTAGCGGAATCAATGAGCAGTTCTTC.

This clonotype was detected only a few times. The rearrangement links TRBV20-1 to TRBJ1-1, with D unresolved. The germline gives CDR1 DFQATT, CDR2 SNEGSKA (reference sequence). V was clipped by 2 bases and J by 1 base, with 14 bases between them. This CDR3 is built from 15 residues. CDR3 DNA sequence: TGCAGTGCTAGAAGGTCAGGAGGAGGGAACACTGAAGCTTTCTTT. This translates into CSARRSGGGNTEAFF.

This clonotype was seen a few times. This sequence joins TRBV20-1 and TRBJ1-2; a weak D match, TRBD1 (5 bases). This CDR3 spans 14 amino acids. From germline, CDR1 is DFQATT and CDR2 SNEGSKA (reference sequence). V lost 5 bases and J lost 4, with 17 bases in between. CDR3 sequence: CSASRDGVSYGYTF. CDR3 nucleotide sequence: TGCAGTGCTTCCCGGGACGGCGTCTCCTATGGCTACACCTTC.

The V call is TRBV18, the J call TRBJ1-4, with D unresolved. Trimming shortened V by 4 bases and J by 2 bases, and 8 bases separated the two germline ends. The germline V gene has CDR1 KGHSH and CDR2 LQKENI. This CDR3 has 14 residues. The CDR3 region is CASSRGMTNEKLFF. The CDR3 DNA reads as TGTGCCAGCTCACGAGGGATGACTAATGAAAAACTGTTTTTT.

CDR3 nucleotide sequence: TGTGCCAGCAGTTTGCGGGCCGCCCGTTCAGCTTTCTTT. Amino acids: CASSLRAARSAFF. J is TRBJ1-1 and V is TRBV12-3 or TRBV12-4, with D hard to call. V was shortened by 3 bases and J by 10 bases, with 15 bases between the two germline ends. The CDR3 runs 13 residues.

There are a few counts of this clonotype. The gene calls are TRBV7-3 and TRBJ2-5; D possibly corresponds to TRBD2 (5 bases). The germline CDR1 and CDR2 sequences are SGHTA and FQGTGA. V was trimmed by 5 bases and J by 5 bases, leaving 21 bases between them. The CDR3 runs 16 residues. CDR3 residues: CASSASTRYFRETQYF. The CDR3, as DNA: TGTGCCAGCAGCGCCTCCACTAGGTACTTCCGGGAGACCCAGTACTTC. Filled out from reference TRBV7-3 and TRBJ2-5, the complete variable domain reads GAGVSQTPSNKVTEKGKYVELRCDPISGHTALYWYRQSLGQGPEFLIYFQGTGAADDSGLPNDRFFAVRPEGSVSTLKIQRTERGDSAVYLCASSASTRYFRETQYFGPGTRLLVL.

This clonotype was seen more than once but under ten times. This chain connects TRBV5-6 to TRBJ1-1; D is unresolved. The CDR3 spans 12 residues. Germline CDR1 is SGHDT and CDR2 is YYEEEE. Trimming left V 0 bases short and J 11 bases short, with 11 bases between. This CDR3 reads CASSLVAGRAFF. As DNA, the CDR3 is TGTGCCAGCAGCTTGGTTGCGGGGAGGGCTTTCTTT.

This clonotype was counted a few times. The CDR3 protein is CASSQEWGFGNTIYF. In DNA, the CDR3 is TGCGCCAGCAGCCAAGAATGGGGTTTTGGAAACACCATATATTTT. The chain uses TRBV4-3 and TRBJ1-3, with D uncertain. Germline loops: CDR1 LGHNA, CDR2 YSLEER. V was pared by 0 bases and J by 3 bases, with 9 bases between. This CDR3 has 15 amino acids.

This chain joins TRBV20-1 and TRBJ1-2, with 7 bases matching TRBD1. Germline V gene lookup returns CDR1 DFQATT and CDR2 SNEGSKA (reference sequence). The CDR3 spans 12 residues. Unmatched junction bases numbered 7, after V lost 5 bases and J lost 7 bases. Here the CDR3 reads CSAPRQGSGYTF. The CDR3 DNA is TGCAGTGCTCCCAGACAGGGAAGTGGCTACACCTTC.

In this sample, this clonotype turned up a few times. This chain joins TRBV5-1 and TRBJ1-1, with D perhaps matching TRBD1 (6 bases). The CDR3 is 16 residues long. Germline lookup yields CDR1 SGHRS and CDR2 YFSETQ. Trimming removed 4 bases from V and 1 base from J, with 17 bases in between. The chain's CDR3 is CASSPIAGARNTEAFF. The DNA of the CDR3 is TGCGCCAGCAGCCCTATTGCGGGGGCTAGGAACACTGAAGCTTTCTTT.

The chain links TRBV20-1 to TRBJ1-1; D call uncertain. This CDR3 comprises 15 residues. V was clipped by 1 base and J by 10 bases, with 22 bases between them. Germline V gene lookup returns CDR1 DFQATT and CDR2 SNEGSKA (reference sequence). DNA of the CDR3: TGCAGTGCTAGAGGGAAAGGACGGCCAGCCATTGGAGCTTTCTTT. The encoded protein is CSARGKGRPAIGAFF.

The CDR3 loop is CSVFRWDTNEQFF. The CDR3 DNA follows: TGCAGCGTTTTTCGGTGGGATACCAATGAGCAGTTCTTC. The V gene is TRBV29-1, the J gene TRBJ2-1, with unresolved D. The CDR3 spans 13 residues. V was trimmed by 5 bases and J by 6 bases, leaving 14 bases between them. Per the germline V gene, CDR1 is SQVTM and CDR2 is ANQGSEA.

The chain recombines TRBV5-5 with TRBJ2-7, with D possibly called TRBD1 or TRBD2 (5 bases each). This CDR3 has 14 amino acids. Trimming removed 4 bases at V and 4 bases at J, with 15 bases between. CDR1 SGHKS and CDR2 YYEKEE come from the germline V gene (reference sequence). DNA for the CDR3: TGTGCCAGCAGCACGGGGCCCTCGGGATACGAGCAGTACTTC. Translation gives CASSTGPSGYEQYF.

This clonotype was seen only a few times. The V and J genes are TRBV29-1 and TRBJ1-6; D is uncertain. Trimming removed 0 bases at V and 8 bases at J, with 14 bases between. The CDR3 extends over 15 amino acids. CDR1 is SQVTM, CDR2 ANQGSEA, per germline. The CDR3 region has the DNA TGCAGCGTTGAAGATGGGCCGCAGAAGGATTCACCCCTCCACTTT. Its translation is CSVEDGPQKDSPLHF.

Only a few counts were recorded for this clonotype. The V call is TRBV4-3, the J call TRBJ1-1; D remains unclear. The CDR3 is made up of 14 amino acids. CDR1 and CDR2 from the germline V gene are LGHNA and YSLEER. The V end was cut by 0 bases, the J end by 5 bases, with 10 bases between. This chain's CDR3 is CASSQDGPLTEAFF. The CDR3 bases are TGCGCCAGCAGCCAAGATGGACCGTTGACTGAAGCTTTCTTT.

The chain links TRBV20-1 to TRBJ1-1; TRBD1 might be the D (6 bases). This CDR3 region has 14 residues. V was shortened by 5 bases and J by 7 bases, with 20 bases between the two germline ends. Germline assignment: CDR1 DFQATT and CDR2 SNEGSKA (reference sequence). CDR3 sequence: CSASQKGGFLEAFF. CDR3 sequence (DNA): TGCAGTGCTTCCCAGAAAGGGGGATTCCTTGAAGCTTTCTTT.

The chain recombines TRBV4-3 with TRBJ1-5; the D gene is possibly TRBD1 (6 bases). This CDR3 contains 13 residues. Germline V gene sequence: CDR1 LGHNA, CDR2 YSLEER. V shed 3 bases and J shed 5 bases, with 8 bases lying between them. The CDR3 coding sequence is TGCGCCAGCAGCCAGAGGGGGGATCAGCCCCAGCATTTT. Its protein product is CASSQRGDQPQHF.

A few counts support this clonotype. The V call is TRBV4-3, the J call TRBJ1-2; D not resolved. The CDR3 consists of 15 residues. The V gene's germline CDR1 is LGHNA and CDR2 YSLEER. V lost 0 bases to trimming and J lost 2 bases, with 10 bases between them. The CDR3 is CASSQDYRLNYGYTF. The CDR3 DNA sequence: TGCGCCAGCAGCCAAGATTATCGACTGAACTATGGCTACACCTTC.

J is TRBJ1-5 and V is TRBV28; 7 positions match TRBD1. CDR3 length: 21 amino acids. Germline V gene data show CDR1 as MDHEN and CDR2 as SYDVKM. The J segment lost 5 bases and the V segment lost 2 bases, leaving 24 bases of the junction unmatched. CDR3 sequence reads: CASSLEQGGGGMTIPHQPQHF. CDR3 DNA sequence: TGTGCCAGCAGTTTAGAGCAAGGAGGGGGCGGAATGACAATTCCCCATCAGCCCCAGCATTTT.

This rearrangement joins TRBV18 to TRBJ1-2; no clear D. The ends were cut back, 4 bases at V and 8 bases at J, with 8 bases in the middle. The germline V gene encodes CDR1 KGHSH and CDR2 LQKENI. The CDR3 spans 11 residues. The CDR3 DNA is TGTGCCAGCTCACGAATTGGGGGCTACACCTTC. Amino acids: CASSRIGGYTF.

The chain combines TRBV7-2 with TRBJ1-1, with 7 bases aligning to TRBD1. This CDR3 has 13 residues. Germline CDR1 and CDR2: SGHTA and FQGNSA. V shed 4 bases and J 6 bases; nucleotides not matched to a gene: 5. The CDR3 loop reads CASSSGGSAEAFF. The CDR3 nucleotides are TGTGCCAGCAGCTCAGGGGGATCCGCTGAAGCTTTCTTT.

The rearrangement uses TRBV5-1 and TRBJ2-3; D possibly corresponds to TRBD1 (5 bases). The ends were cut back, 0 bases at V and 5 bases at J, with 13 bases in the middle. There are 15 residues in the CDR3. The germline V gene has CDR1 SGHRS and CDR2 YFSETQ. CDR3 protein: CASSLDPGWGDTQYF. The CDR3 region has the DNA TGCGCCAGCAGCTTGGACCCAGGGTGGGGAGATACGCAGTATTTT. Drawing the rest from reference TRBV5-1 and TRBJ2-3, the complete variable domain is KAGVTQTPRYLIKTRGQQVTLSCSPISGHRSVSWYQQTPGQGLQFLFEYFSETQRNKGNFPGRFSGRQFSNSRSEMNVSTLELGDSALYLCASSLDPGWGDTQYFGPGTRLTVL.

Here the CDR3 reads CATSDSWGTGGYNEQFF. The CDR3 DNA is TGTGCCACCAGTGATTCGTGGGGGACAGGGGGTTACAATGAGCAGTTCTTC. The chain employs TRBV24-1 and TRBJ2-1, with 11 bases aligning to TRBD1. The CDR3 is 17 residues long. Trimming removed 2 bases from V and 4 bases from J; junction bases left unmatched: 6. Per the germline V gene, CDR1 is KGHDR and CDR2 is SFDVKD.

A few counts support this clonotype. The chain recombines TRBV15 with TRBJ2-7; D unclear. Germline V gives CDR1 LNHNV, CDR2 YYDKDF (reference sequence). Trimming left V 0 bases short and J 0 bases short, with 6 bases between. CDR3 length equals 14 residues. The CDR3 here is CATSRDRSSYEQYV. CDR3 sequence (DNA): TGTGCCACCAGCAGAGATCGGAGCTCCTACGAGCAGTACGTC.

The V gene is TRBV24-1, the J gene TRBJ1-1; 7 bases match TRBD1. J was trimmed by 3 bases and V by 6 bases; bases with no gene match: 9. The CDR3 is 15 amino acids. Germline assignment: CDR1 KGHDR and CDR2 SFDVKD. The CDR3 nucleotides read TGTGCCACCAGTTATAGAGGGGGCTCGGACACTGAAGCTTTCTTT. It specifies CATSYRGGSDTEAFF.

The chain has TRBV5-1 and TRBJ1-2, with D unclear. There are 15 residues in the CDR3. Trimming removed 4 bases at V and 2 bases at J, with 15 bases between. Looked up from germline, CDR1 is SGHRS and CDR2 is YFSETQ. The CDR3 region has the DNA TGCGCCAGCAGCCCAGGTCCCGGGGTGAACTATGGCTACACCTTC. Protein sequence: CASSPGPGVNYGYTF.